The 30 T cell receptor beta chains presented below share a single source sample, sequenced in a study of PD-L1 blockade in urothelial cancer. The protocol was immunoSEQ multiplex PCR, while the TCRdb copy is restricted to in-frame clones and leaves out a portion. The table has 60,000 to 75,000 clones, less than 90% seen once. Time point of the sample: pretreatment peripheral blood. Sequenced material: PBMCs, taken around atezolizumab (anti-PD-L1) treatment. The receptor source for this set is a woman in her sixties or seventies with urothelial cancer.

The CDR3 region is CASSLDGGEYEQYF. The CDR3 DNA is TGTGCCAGCAGCTTAGATGGCGGGGAGTACGAGCAGTACTTC. This chain links TRBV7-8 with TRBJ2-7; maybe TRBD2 (6 bases). This CDR3 has 14 residues. CDR1 SGHVS and CDR2 FQNEAQ come from the germline V gene. Trimming removed 1 base at V and 4 bases at J, with 11 bases between.

The chain is built from TRBV19 and TRBJ1-2, with D perhaps matching TRBD1 (5 bases). With 7 bases removed from V and 1 base from J, the gap between germline ends came to 7 bases. The V gene's germline CDR1 is LNHDA and CDR2 SQIVND (reference sequence). This CDR3 spans 12 amino acids. CDR3 residues: CASKTDNYGYTF. The CDR3, as DNA: TGTGCCAGTAAGACAGATAACTATGGCTACACCTTC.

V and J are TRBV4-3 and TRBJ2-1; 10 positions match TRBD1. V was clipped by 1 base and J by 7 bases; unmatched bases: 7. Germline CDR1 LGHNA, CDR2 YSLEER. CDR3 length: 16 amino acids. Here the CDR3 reads CASSQGRGQGGNEQFF. DNA of the CDR3: TGCGCCAGCAGCCAAGGGCGAGGACAGGGGGGGAATGAGCAGTTCTTC.

The gene calls are TRBV30 and TRBJ2-5; TRBD1 might be the D (6 bases). The CDR3 covers 13 residues. The germline V gene has CDR1 GTSNPN and CDR2 SVGIG (reference sequence). V was clipped by 4 bases and J by 5 bases, with 14 bases between them. The CDR3 reads CAWTTGPRETQYF. The CDR3 region has the DNA TGTGCCTGGACCACAGGGCCCCGTGAGACCCAGTACTTC.

The genes are TRBV4-1 and TRBJ1-5; no firm D call. Germline V gene lookup returns CDR1 MGHRA and CDR2 YSYEKL. V shed 0 bases and J shed 2 bases, with 14 bases lying between them. The CDR3 sequence is 17 residues long. For the CDR3, the DNA is TGCGCCAGCAGCCAAGAAGGATGGGCGTTGGGCAATCAGCCCCAGCATTTT. It is translated as CASSQEGWALGNQPQHF.

This clone occurred once. The gene calls are TRBV28 and TRBJ1-2; weak D call: TRBD1 (5 bases). The CDR3 covers 13 residues. Germline-derived CDR1 and CDR2 are MDHEN and SYDVKM. The germline V and J ends were trimmed by 5 bases and 4 bases, with 11 bases remaining between them. The CDR3 DNA sequence: TGTGCCAGCAGTACCGACAGTACCTATGGCTACACCTTC. Amino acid sequence: CASSTDSTYGYTF.

The chain's CDR3 is CASSSLPGQGVYF. The CDR3 DNA follows: TGTGCCAGCAGCTCATTGCCGGGACAGGGGGTATATTTT. The V and J genes are TRBV7-3 and TRBJ1-3, with 11 bases fitting TRBD1. This CDR3 has 13 amino acids. With 4 bases clipped from V and 14 bases from J, the junction kept 7 bases outside the gene matches. Per germline, CDR1 SGHTA and CDR2 FQGTGA.

The V call is TRBV4-1, the J call TRBJ1-3; possible D gene TRBD1, 6 bases. The CDR3 is made up of 16 amino acids. Germline CDR1 and CDR2: MGHRA and YSYEKL. With 3 bases removed from V and 7 bases from J, the gap between germline ends came to 19 bases. CDR3 residues: CASSQSGAPLANTIYF. As DNA, the CDR3 is TGCGCCAGCAGCCAGTCAGGGGCCCCGCTCGCGAACACCATATATTTT.

The V call is TRBV2, the J call TRBJ1-5, with D perhaps TRBD1 (5 bases). Trimming took 1 base from V and 0 from J, leaving 7 bases between them. Germline CDR1 reads SNHLY; CDR2 reads FYNNEI. The CDR3 is made up of 15 amino acids. CDR3 region: CASSEEGYSNQPQHF. The CDR3 coding sequence is TGTGCCAGCAGTGAAGAGGGGTATAGCAATCAGCCCCAGCATTTT.

This clone came up once. J is TRBJ1-2 and V is TRBV4-3; D remains ambiguous. V shed 0 bases and J shed 7 bases, with 15 bases lying between them. Germline CDR1 is LGHNA and CDR2 is YSLEER. The CDR3 is 15 residues long. The CDR3 DNA reads as TGCGCCAGCAGCCAAGACTACGACCCGAGAGGTGGCTACACCTTC. It codes for CASSQDYDPRGGYTF.

The V and J genes are TRBV7-3 and TRBJ1-1, with D perhaps TRBD1 (5 bases). Per germline, CDR1 SGHTA and CDR2 FQGTGA. Between the trimmed V and J ends, which lost 0 bases and 6 bases, there was a span of 8 bases. The CDR3 extends over 13 amino acids. This CDR3 is CASSLTGGSEAFF. CDR3 DNA sequence: TGTGCCAGCAGCTTAACCGGGGGGTCTGAAGCTTTCTTT.

This clone was observed a handful of times. The chain joins TRBV2 to TRBJ1-4, with D uncertain. The CDR3 spans 13 residues. CDR1 is SNHLY, CDR2 FYNNEI, per germline. The germline V and J ends were trimmed by 3 bases and 3 bases, with 5 bases remaining between them. For the CDR3, the DNA is TGTGCCAGCAGTGAGACTGCTAATGAAAAACTGTTTTTT. Its translation is CASSETANEKLFF. Using reference TRBV2 and TRBJ1-4 for the parts outside the CDR3, the full variable domain is EPEVTQTPSHQVTQMGQEVILRCVPISNHLYFYWYRQILGQKVEFLVSFYNNEISEKSEIFDDQFSVERPDGSNFTLKIRSTKLEDSAMYFCASSETANEKLFFGSGTQLSVL.

The rearrangement links TRBV7-9 to TRBJ2-3, with TRBD2 matching 14 bases. V dropped 5 bases and J dropped 5; count of bases not matched to a gene: 6. The V gene's germline CDR1 is SEHNR and CDR2 FQNEAQ (reference sequence). This CDR3 has 16 amino acids. This CDR3 is CASSPPGLAGVDTQYF. The CDR3 coding sequence is TGTGCCAGCAGCCCACCGGGACTAGCGGGAGTAGATACGCAGTATTTT.

The chain joins TRBV2 to TRBJ2-2; 7 bases match TRBD2. Looked up from germline, CDR1 is SNHLY and CDR2 is FYNNEI. There are 15 residues in the CDR3. Germline trimming cut 5 bases from V and 6 bases from J; bases unmatched to any gene: 9. CDR3 in amino acids: CASSPRAGEAGELFF. The CDR3 DNA sequence: TGTGCCAGCAGTCCTCGGGCGGGAGAGGCCGGGGAGCTGTTTTTT. The variable domain in full, with the rest retrieved from reference TRBV2 and TRBJ2-2, is EPEVTQTPSHQVTQMGQEVILRCVPISNHLYFYWYRQILGQKVEFLVSFYNNEISEKSEIFDDQFSVERPDGSNFTLKIRSTKLEDSAMYFCASSPRAGEAGELFFGEGSRLTVL.

This rearrangement joins TRBV5-1 to TRBJ2-5; TRBD1 aligns across 8 bases. From germline, CDR1 is SGHRS and CDR2 YFSETQ. The CDR3 extends over 16 amino acids. The junction had 8 bases not matched to a gene; V was cut back by 2 bases and J by 2 bases. The DNA for the CDR3 is TGCGCCAGCAGCTTAAGGTTTACAGGGGGTCAAGAGACCCAGTACTTC. Translating it yields CASSLRFTGGQETQYF.

The V call is TRBV9, the J call TRBJ2-2, with D unclear. Germline V gene lookup returns CDR1 SGDLS and CDR2 YYNGEE. The V gene lost 0 bases and the J gene lost 2 bases, with 23 bases spanning the gap. CDR3 length: 20 residues. The DNA of the CDR3 is TGTGCCAGCAGCGTAGCTAAACCGGGTCCTACAACTATTAACACCGGGGAGCTGTTTTTT. Its protein is CASSVAKPGPTTINTGELFF.

CDR3 loop: CASRTSSNQPQHF. The CDR3 DNA is TGTGCCAGCAGAACGAGCTCCAATCAGCCCCAGCATTTT. The gene calls are TRBV6-9 and TRBJ1-5; D not resolved. Germline-derived CDR1 and CDR2 are MNHGY and SVAAGI. V shed 6 bases and J shed 3 bases, with 9 bases lying between them. CDR3 length: 13 amino acids.

V and J are TRBV7-2 and TRBJ2-2; 9 positions agree with TRBD2. With 5 bases clipped from V and 7 bases from J, the junction kept 11 bases outside the gene matches. Germline CDR1 SGHTA, CDR2 FQGNSA. The CDR3 sequence is 16 residues long. DNA for the CDR3: TGTGCCAGCAGCCCGCGCAGCGGGGGGTTGGGCGGGGAGCTGTTTTTT. Its translation: CASSPRSGGLGGELFF.

The chain has TRBV4-2 and TRBJ2-7; 7 bases align to TRBD2. CDR1 and CDR2 from the germline V gene are LGHNA and YNFKEQ. V lost 0 bases and J lost 6; bases outside the gene matches: 14. This CDR3 has 17 amino acids. CDR3 sequence reads: CASSQDFRGGPSFEQYF. Here the CDR3 DNA reads TGTGCCAGCAGCCAAGATTTTAGGGGAGGGCCCTCTTTCGAGCAGTACTTC.

The CDR3 bases are TGTGCCAGCAGTGAATCGATGTTGGGGCGGGGGGTCGCTGAAGCTTTCTTT. This codes for CASSESMLGRGVAEAFF. V usage is TRBV25-1 and J usage is TRBJ1-1, with D maybe TRBD1 (5 bases). Per the germline V gene, CDR1 is MGHDK and CDR2 is SYGVNS. This CDR3 spans 17 amino acids. Between the trimmed V and J ends, which lost 1 base and 6 bases, there was a span of 21 bases.

This chain uses TRBV7-9 with TRBJ2-7; TRBD2 aligns across 7 bases. V gave up 5 bases and J gave up 0 bases; unmatched junction bases: 4. Per the germline V gene, CDR1 is SEHNR and CDR2 is FQNEAQ (reference sequence). This CDR3 is built from 14 residues. In nucleotides, the CDR3 is TGTGCCAGCAGCGGGGGAGGGATCTCCTACGAGCAGTACTTC. This encodes CASSGGGISYEQYF. Together with reference TRBV7-9 and TRBJ2-7, the CDR3 gives the full variable domain: DTGVSQNPRHKITKRGQNVTFRCDPISEHNRLYWYRQTLGQGPEFLTYFQNEAQLEKSRLLSDRFSAERPKGSFSTLEIQRTEQGDSAMYLCASSGGGISYEQYFGPGTRLTVT.

This chain uses TRBV5-1 with TRBJ2-7; 9 bases map to TRBD2. The CDR3 extends over 18 amino acids. Germline V lookup: CDR1 SGHRS, CDR2 YFSETQ. With 0 bases clipped from V and 1 base from J, the junction kept 11 bases outside the gene matches. The CDR3 is CASSLAEWVAGVSYEQYF. DNA of the CDR3: TGCGCCAGCAGCTTGGCCGAGTGGGTAGCGGGGGTATCCTACGAGCAGTACTTC.

The chain carries TRBV7-2 and TRBJ2-1; TRBD2 is a possible D gene (5 bases). The V end lost 9 bases, the J end lost 0 bases, and 9 bases lay between the germline ends. This CDR3 is built from 13 residues. Germline lookup yields CDR1 SGHTA and CDR2 FQGNSA. The CDR3 nucleotides read TGTGCCAGTGGACTTAGCTCCTACAATGAGCAGTTCTTC. Protein product: CASGLSSYNEQFF.

The sample holds one count of this clone. This chain joins TRBV5-1 and TRBJ2-3; D is possibly TRBD2 (5 bases). The V end was cut by 0 bases, the J end by 3 bases, with 17 bases between. This CDR3 is 17 amino acids long. Germline V lookup: CDR1 SGHRS, CDR2 YFSETQ. The CDR3 DNA is TGCGCCAGCAGCTTGGCAGGATCCGCAGGAGGTACAGATACGCAGTATTTT. This translates into CASSLAGSAGGTDTQYF.

The chain joins TRBV7-9 to TRBJ2-1, with TRBD2 identical over 7 bases. The trim removed 5 bases at V and 9 bases at J, leaving 4 bases unmatched. CDR1 is SEHNR and CDR2 is FQNEAQ in the germline V gene (reference sequence). CDR3 length: 12 amino acids. CDR3 DNA: TGTGCCAGCAGCCCGACTAGCAGTGAGCAGTTCTTC. It is translated as CASSPTSSEQFF. The full variable domain, with the rest looked up from reference TRBV7-9 and TRBJ2-1, is DTGVSQNPRHKITKRGQNVTFRCDPISEHNRLYWYRQTLGQGPEFLTYFQNEAQLEKSRLLSDRFSAERPKGSFSTLEIQRTEQGDSAMYLCASSPTSSEQFFGPGTRLTVL.

The V gene is TRBV6-4, the J gene TRBJ1-1; unclear D gene. V was shortened by 9 bases and J by 2 bases, with 13 bases between the two germline ends. The CDR3 covers 13 residues. Germline assignment: CDR1 MRHNA and CDR2 SNTAGT. The CDR3 reads CARTPRDNTEAFF. Here the CDR3 DNA reads TGTGCCAGGACCCCGAGGGATAACACTGAAGCTTTCTTT.

The rearrangement uses TRBV28 and TRBJ2-2; 10 nucleotides line up with TRBD1. Germline CDR1 and CDR2: MDHEN and SYDVKM. The CDR3 sequence is 19 residues long. V shed 6 bases, J shed 0 bases, and the junction held 13 bases outside the gene matches. DNA of the CDR3: TGTGCCAGCAGCTCCGGGACAGGGGTTAAAGGGTCGAACACCGGGGAGCTGTTTTTT. It is translated as CASSSGTGVKGSNTGELFF.

The V call is TRBV28, the J call TRBJ1-1; D may be TRBD1 (5 bases). CDR3 size: 17 residues. The ends were cut back, 3 bases at V and 1 base at J, with 18 bases in the middle. Germline values: CDR1 MDHEN, CDR2 SYDVKM. The CDR3 nucleotides are TGTGCCAGCAGTTTTTATAGGGGCCGGGGGGGGAACACTGAAGCTTTCTTT. Its protein is CASSFYRGRGGNTEAFF.

V gene TRBV5-1 combines with J gene TRBJ1-3; D call uncertain. The CDR3 is made up of 18 amino acids. V lost 0 bases and J 0 bases, leaving 16 bases between the germline ends. Germline V gives CDR1 SGHRS, CDR2 YFSETQ. CDR3 residues: CASSLGWGALRSGNTIYF. The CDR3, as DNA: TGCGCCAGCAGCTTGGGCTGGGGAGCGCTGCGCTCTGGAAACACCATATATTTT.

The gene calls are TRBV6-5 and TRBJ2-7; 7 bases agree with TRBD1. Trimming took 2 bases from V and 2 from J; bases not matched to a gene: 6. The length of the CDR3 is 15 residues. Germline loops: CDR1 MNHEY, CDR2 SVGAGI. The DNA for the CDR3 is TGTGCCAGCAGTTACGCCAGACAGGGTACCTACGAGCAGTACTTC. Translation gives CASSYARQGTYEQYF.